Listed here are 24 T cell receptor beta chains from one sample, sequenced in a study of blood T cells in healthy people across ages. For the second PCR, which ran for about 7 to 11 cycles, a sample-barcoded 5' primer and a J-beta primer mix were used. TCRdb processed the 5' RACE reads anew with MiXCR; each CDR3 protein has one entry. The sample comprises hundreds of thousands of distinct CDR3 sequences, 58% of which are singletons, and approximately 23% rests with the top ten. The sequenced sample consisted of blood. These receptors were collected from a man under 40 in good health.

The chain carries TRBV30 and TRBJ2-7; tentative D call: TRBD1 (5 bases). In germline, CDR1 is GTSNPN, CDR2 SVGIG (reference sequence). This CDR3 contains 13 residues. V lost 1 base and J lost 1, with 8 bases in between. The chain's CDR3 is CAWSAGHSYEQYF. DNA for the CDR3: TGTGCCTGGAGTGCAGGACATTCCTACGAGCAGTACTTC.

The chain has TRBV20-1 and TRBJ1-5; weak D call: TRBD1 (5 bases). The CDR3 extends over 16 amino acids. Germline-derived CDR1 and CDR2 are DFQATT and SNEGSKA (reference sequence). CDR3 loop: CSCLGQEVFSNQPQHF. In DNA, the CDR3 is TGCAGCTGCCTGGGGCAGGAGGTATTTAGCAATCAGCCCCAGCATTTT.

The genes are TRBV25-1 and TRBJ2-7, with 7 bases identical to TRBD1. Germline V CDR1 and CDR2: MGHDK, SYGVNS. Unmatched junction bases numbered 4, after V lost 6 bases and J lost 2 bases. This CDR3 has 13 residues. CDR3 bases: TGTGCCAGCAGAGGGACAGACCCCTACGAGCAGTACTTC. It yields the protein CASRGTDPYEQYF.

Only a few counts were recorded for this clonotype. This rearrangement joins TRBV5-1 to TRBJ2-1, with TRBD2 matching 8 bases. Germline assignment: CDR1 SGHRS and CDR2 YFSETQ. The CDR3 sequence is 14 residues long. The V segment lost 9 bases and the J segment 5 bases; nucleotides outside the gene matches: 10. Written as DNA, the CDR3 is TGCGCCACGTCGCCCGGGACTAGTGACAATGAGCAGTTCTTC. Translation: CATSPGTSDNEQFF.

The chain combines TRBV3-1 with TRBJ1-2, with 8 nucleotides matching TRBD1. Unmatched junction bases numbered 1, after V lost 0 bases and J lost 4 bases. Germline loops: CDR1 LGHDT, CDR2 YNNKEL (reference sequence). The CDR3 spans 14 residues. In DNA, the CDR3 is TGTGCCAGCAGCCAAGACACAGGGGGCTATGGCTACACCTTC. Protein sequence: CASSQDTGGYGYTF.

This clonotype was picked up a small number of times. The chain links TRBV10-3 to TRBJ2-3, with 7 bases lining up with TRBD1. The germline V gene has CDR1 ENHRY and CDR2 SYGVKD. V shed 9 bases, J shed 2 bases, and the junction held 5 bases outside the gene matches. The CDR3 consists of 13 residues. The CDR3: CAMGDSPTDTQYF. The DNA for the CDR3 is TGTGCCATGGGGGACAGCCCCACAGATACGCAGTATTTT.

The chain carries TRBV21-1 and TRBJ1-2; the table's D call, TRBD1, was not checked against the DNA. TRBV21-1 is deemed a pseudogene. The CDR3 loop spans 14 amino acids. CDR3 DNA: TGTGCCAGCAGCAAAGACCACAGGGGCGATGGCTACACCTTC. Amino acids: CASSKDHRGDGYTF.

The J gene is TRBJ2-7, the V gene TRBV9; TRBD2 might be the D (7 bases). The length of the CDR3 is 16 residues. Germline lookup yields CDR1 SGDLS and CDR2 YYNGEE. Trimming shortened V by 0 bases and J by 7 bases, and 20 bases separated the two germline ends. In nucleotides, the CDR3 is TGTGCCAGCAGCGTAGTAGGCTGGGGGGGGCAGAATGAGCAGTACTTC. It is translated as CASSVVGWGGQNEQYF. Full variable domain (outside the CDR3, taken from reference TRBV9 and TRBJ2-7): DSGVTQTPKHLITATGQRVTLRCSPRSGDLSVYWYQQSLDQGLQFLIQYYNGEERAKGNILERFSAQQFPDLHSELNLSSLELGDSALYFCASSVVGWGGQNEQYFGPGTRLTVT.

The genes are TRBV7-6 and TRBJ2-3; 9 bases are shared with TRBD2. Germline-derived CDR1 and CDR2 are SGHVS and FNYEAQ. Trimming took 2 bases from V and 2 from J; bases not matched to a gene: 5. CDR3 length: 16 amino acids. DNA of the CDR3: TGTGCCAGCAGCTTATTGGTAGCGGGAGACACAGATACGCAGTATTTT. Residues: CASSLLVAGDTDTQYF.

This chain joins TRBV7-9 and TRBJ2-3, with D uncertain. Germline CDR1 and CDR2: SEHNR and FQNEAQ (reference sequence). The CDR3 loop spans 12 amino acids. Trimming took off 3 bases at V and 14 bases at J, with 15 bases between the two ends. The CDR3 coding sequence is TGTGCCAGCAGCTTCGGCTCGACATTCCCGTATTTT. Translation: CASSFGSTFPYF.

The chain carries TRBV6-2 or TRBV6-3 and TRBJ2-1; TRBD1 matches at 7 bases. V gave up 4 bases and J gave up 0 bases; unmatched junction bases: 15. The germline CDR1 and CDR2 sequences are MNHEY and SVGEGT. CDR3 length: 19 residues. In DNA, the CDR3 is TGTGCCAGCAGTTTTAGGGACAGAGCGAAGCTAATCTCCTACAATGAGCAGTTCTTC. Residues: CASSFRDRAKLISYNEQFF.

The chain has TRBV2 and TRBJ2-4; 8 bases fit TRBD1. The J call may be incorrect, as the DNA end agrees better with TRBJ2-7. The CDR3 runs to 15 residues. From germline, CDR1 is SNHLY and CDR2 FYNNEI. The CDR3 loop is CASSEGGQDFYEQYF. CDR3 coding DNA: TGTGCCAGCAGTGAAGGGGGACAGGACTTCTACGAGCAGTACTTC.

The chain combines TRBV9 with TRBJ2-1; 7 bases line up with TRBD2. There are 16 residues in the CDR3. The V and J ends lost 3 bases and 1 base, in that order; junction bases with no gene match: 7. From germline, CDR1 is SGDLS and CDR2 YYNGEE. CDR3 protein: CASSGVGGPSYNEQFF. CDR3 sequence (DNA): TGTGCCAGCAGCGGGGTGGGAGGGCCGTCCTACAATGAGCAGTTCTTC. The full variable domain, in which reference TRBV9 and TRBJ2-1 provide the parts outside the CDR3, is DSGVTQTPKHLITATGQRVTLRCSPRSGDLSVYWYQQSLDQGLQFLIQYYNGEERAKGNILERFSAQQFPDLHSELNLSSLELGDSALYFCASSGVGGPSYNEQFFGPGTRLTVL.

This chain links TRBV6-5 with TRBJ2-7; D uncertain. The DNA end is a closer match to TRBJ2-5, so the J assignment may be wrong. The germline CDR1 and CDR2 sequences are MNHEY and SVGAGI. This CDR3 contains 15 residues. CDR3 sequence (DNA): TGTGCCAGCAGTTACGGTGGGAATCGGGTTTGGACCCAGTACTTC. Residues: CASSYGGNRVWTQYF.

J is TRBJ1-2 and V is TRBV6-5; a weak D match, TRBD1 (6 bases). CDR3 length: 13 amino acids. In germline, CDR1 is MNHEY, CDR2 SVGAGI. With 6 bases removed from V and 9 bases from J, the gap between germline ends came to 17 bases. The DNA for the CDR3 is TGTGCCAGCAGCACCCCGACAGGAAGTAGCTACACCTTC. This sequence encodes CASSTPTGSSYTF.

The rearrangement links TRBV7-6 to TRBJ2-7, with 7 positions matching TRBD2. V dropped 6 bases and J dropped 3; count of bases not matched to a gene: 8. CDR3 length equals 14 residues. Germline-derived CDR1 and CDR2 are SGHVS and FNYEAQ. The CDR3 region is CASSPGLGFYEQYF. The CDR3 DNA is TGTGCCAGCAGTCCCGGACTAGGCTTCTACGAGCAGTACTTC.

The chain uses TRBV5-1 and TRBJ2-7; either TRBD1 or TRBD2 may supply D (5 bases each). Trimming shortened V by 2 bases and J by 3 bases, and 15 bases separated the two germline ends. Germline CDR1 reads SGHRS; CDR2 reads YFSETQ. This CDR3 region has 15 residues. CDR3 in amino acids: CASSFRGEQGYEQYF. The CDR3 nucleotides are TGCGCCAGCAGCTTTAGAGGGGAACAAGGCTACGAGCAGTACTTC. The complete variable domain, with remaining parts taken from reference TRBV5-1 and TRBJ2-7, reads KAGVTQTPRYLIKTRGQQVTLSCSPISGHRSVSWYQQTPGQGLQFLFEYFSETQRNKGNFPGRFSGRQFSNSRSEMNVSTLELGDSALYLCASSFRGEQGYEQYFGPGTRLTVT.

J is TRBJ2-5 and V is TRBV4-2; the D gene is possibly TRBD2 (5 bases). V was trimmed by 1 base and J by 1 base, leaving 19 bases between them. The CDR3 has 18 amino acids. Germline values: CDR1 LGHNA, CDR2 YNFKEQ. The CDR3 coding sequence is TGTGCCAGCAGCCAAGTACTAACCCGGAGGAAGGGCCAAGAGACCCAGTACTTC. Translation gives CASSQVLTRRKGQETQYF.

The V call is TRBV5-1, the J call TRBJ2-7; a weak D match, TRBD1 (6 bases). The germline CDR1 and CDR2 sequences are SGHRS and YFSETQ. Trimming stripped 4 bases from V and 3 bases from J, with 14 bases between. CDR3 length: 14 amino acids. The CDR3: CASSGTGRGYEQYF. DNA of the CDR3: TGCGCCAGCAGCGGTACAGGGAGAGGCTACGAGCAGTACTTC.

This rearrangement joins TRBV28 to TRBJ2-5, with D possibly matching TRBD1 (6 bases). CDR1 MDHEN and CDR2 SYDVKM come from the germline V gene. Trimming took 7 bases from V and 5 from J, leaving 11 bases between them. This CDR3 has 12 residues. The CDR3 sequence: CASNGQTETQYF. The CDR3 coding sequence is TGTGCCAGCAATGGACAGACGGAGACCCAGTACTTC.

This clonotype has a handful of counts. The chain joins TRBV20-1 to TRBJ2-7; D may be TRBD1 or TRBD2 (5 bases each). V dropped 4 bases and J dropped 2 bases, with 12 bases sitting between them. Per germline, CDR1 DFQATT and CDR2 SNEGSKA (reference sequence). The CDR3 length is 13 residues. The CDR3, as DNA: TGCAGTGCTAAGAGGGACGGGGCCTACGAGCAGTACTTC. It encodes CSAKRDGAYEQYF.

This clonotype came up once. The V and J genes are TRBV4-3 and TRBJ2-5; D is perhaps TRBD2 (5 bases). The DNA end favors TRBJ2-7, so the J call may be wrong. CDR3 size: 16 residues. The germline V gene encodes CDR1 LGHNA and CDR2 YSLEER. CDR3 DNA sequence: TGCGCCAGCAGCCAAGATTCGGACTCAGCAACCTACGAGCAGTACTTC. It translates to CASSQDSDSATYEQYF.

This clonotype has more than one count but fewer than ten. The chain links TRBV7-8 to TRBJ2-4; TRBD1 is a possible D gene (5 bases). Trimming took 1 base from V and 0 from J, leaving 13 bases between them. CDR3 length equals 17 residues. Germline CDR1 SGHVS, CDR2 FQNEAQ. The CDR3 loop reads CASSLVPGSIAKNIQYF. The CDR3 nucleotides read TGTGCCAGCAGCTTAGTACCAGGGTCGATAGCCAAAAACATTCAGTACTTC.

V gene TRBV30 combines with J gene TRBJ2-5; unclear D gene. There are 12 residues in the CDR3. The germline V and J ends were trimmed by 1 base and 4 bases, with 7 bases remaining between them. Per germline, CDR1 GTSNPN and CDR2 SVGIG (reference sequence). The CDR3 region is CAWSGVRETQYF. In DNA, the CDR3 is TGTGCCTGGAGTGGCGTGCGAGAGACCCAGTACTTC. Based on the CDR3 plus reference TRBV30 and TRBJ2-5, the full variable domain is SQTIHQWPATLVQPVGSPLSLECTVEGTSNPNLYWYRQAAGRGLQLLFYSVGIGQISSEVPQNLSASRPQDRQFILSSKKLLLSDSGFYLCAWSGVRETQYFGPGTRLLVL.